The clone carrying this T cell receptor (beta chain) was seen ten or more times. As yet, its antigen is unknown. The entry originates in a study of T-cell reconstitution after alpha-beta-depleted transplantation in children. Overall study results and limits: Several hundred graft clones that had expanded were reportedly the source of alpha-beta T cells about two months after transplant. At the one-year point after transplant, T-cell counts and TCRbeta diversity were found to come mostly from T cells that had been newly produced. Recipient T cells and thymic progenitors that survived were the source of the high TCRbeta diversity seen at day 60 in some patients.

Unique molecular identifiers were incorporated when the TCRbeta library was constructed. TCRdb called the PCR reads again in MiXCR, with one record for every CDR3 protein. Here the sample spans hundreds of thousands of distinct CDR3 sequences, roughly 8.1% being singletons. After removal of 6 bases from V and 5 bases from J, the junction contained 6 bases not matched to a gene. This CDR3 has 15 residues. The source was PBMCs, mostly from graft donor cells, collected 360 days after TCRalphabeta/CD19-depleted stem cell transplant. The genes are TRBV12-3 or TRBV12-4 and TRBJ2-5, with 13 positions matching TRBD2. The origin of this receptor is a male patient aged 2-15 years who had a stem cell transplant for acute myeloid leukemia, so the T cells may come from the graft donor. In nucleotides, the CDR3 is TGTGCCAGCAGCCACGGACTAGCGGGAGTGGAGACCCAGTACTTC. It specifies CASSHGLAGVETQYF.